At least ten counts were recorded for the clone carrying this T cell receptor (beta chain). Its antigen remains unidentified. Library preparation for TCR beta used quantitative 5'-RACE with molecular barcodes. TCRdb re-called the 5' RACE reads with MiXCR, one entry per CDR3 protein. The profile shows fewer than 550,000 distinct CDR3 sequences, 5.3% of them singletons. This CDR3 has 15 amino acids. Germline-derived CDR1 and CDR2 are SGHTA and FQGNSA. With 5 bases clipped from V and 4 bases from J, the junction kept 8 bases outside the gene matches. The source of the sample is a study of CD8 T cells in ankylosing spondylitis. Points from the study as a whole: Disease-linked clones, CD8+, were relatively rare in peripheral blood. Certain motif variants had earlier been reported in reactive arthritis synovial fluid and blood. Reportedly, significant enrichment of disease-linked clones occurred in matched ankylosing spondylitis synovial fluid. One TCR beta motif, made up of eight highly homologous variants, appeared characteristic of ankylosing spondylitis blood.

This receptor was obtained from a male donor with ankylosing spondylitis. Source material: blood, either unsorted or a sorted T cell fraction (not recorded which). The gene calls are TRBV7-2 and TRBJ2-3; 8 positions agree with TRBD2. The CDR3 DNA follows: TGTGCCAGCAGCACCGGGACTAGGCGGGCAGATACGCAGTATTTT. Its translation: CASSTGTRRADTQYF.